This T cell receptor beta chain is drawn from a study of cytomegalovirus exposure and HLA in healthy donors. Overall study context: The use of the same platform for the approximately 130 validation repertoires and the 550 to 700 first-cohort repertoires was reported by a later analysis.

Turning to this clone: Its target is not known.

The table came from immunoSEQ multiplex PCR; TCRdb's copy has only in-frame clones and leaves some out. The table lists roughly 100,000 clones, about 95% of them singletons, with 0.89% in the top ten. The CDR3 spans 17 residues. CDR1 and CDR2 from the germline V gene are LGHNA and YNFKEQ. With V trimmed by 0 bases and J by 5 bases, 8 bases remained unmatched. Broader study findings: In vitro assays verified that a few CMV-associated chains recognized CMV antigens specifically. Whilst most TCR sequences proved rare, a subset of public TCRs occurred across many donors. The finding came from a later analysis; first-cohort TCR clusters tended to co-occur in the 130 or so validation repertoires.

Input material: PBMCs. This clonotype originated in a woman under 30 in good health and CMV-seronegative. The V gene is TRBV4-2, the J gene TRBJ2-2; the match to TRBD2 covers 8 bases. The CDR3 nucleotides are TGTGCCAGCAGCCAAGATCAAGCGGGGGCAGGTACCGGGGAGCTGTTTTTT. This translates into CASSQDQAGAGTGELFF.